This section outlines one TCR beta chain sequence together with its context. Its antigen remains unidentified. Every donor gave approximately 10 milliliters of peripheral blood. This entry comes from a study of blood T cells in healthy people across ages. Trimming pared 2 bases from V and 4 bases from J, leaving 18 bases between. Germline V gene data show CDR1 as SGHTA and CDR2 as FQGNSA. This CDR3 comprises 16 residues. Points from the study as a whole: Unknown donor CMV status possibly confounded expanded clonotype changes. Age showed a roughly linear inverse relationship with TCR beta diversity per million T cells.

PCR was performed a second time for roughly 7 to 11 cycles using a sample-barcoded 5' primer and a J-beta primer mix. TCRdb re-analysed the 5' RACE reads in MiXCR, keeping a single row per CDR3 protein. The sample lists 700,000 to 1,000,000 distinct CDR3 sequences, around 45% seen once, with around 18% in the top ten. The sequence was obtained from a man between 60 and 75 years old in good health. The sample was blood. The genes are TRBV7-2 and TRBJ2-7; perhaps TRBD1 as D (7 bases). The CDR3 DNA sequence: TGTGCCAGCAGCTTAATTGGGGGGACAGCACCTTACGAGCAGTACTTC. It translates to CASSLIGGTAPYEQYF.